This T cell receptor beta chain came from a study of T-cell reconstitution after alpha-beta-depleted transplantation in children. General study points: Some patients owed their high day-60 TCRbeta diversity to surviving recipient T cells and thymic progenitors. Newly produced T cells mostly provided counts and TCRbeta diversity after one year, as hyperexpanded clones declined. Expanded graft clones, several hundred of them, were reportedly the source of alpha-beta T cells about two months after transplant.

Germline V gene lookup returns CDR1 SGHRS and CDR2 YFSETQ. The trim removed 3 bases at V and 6 bases at J, leaving 3 bases unmatched. The CDR3 has 13 residues. Details on this clonotype: Its target is not known.

A TCRbeta library incorporating unique molecular identifiers was prepared. Using its own MiXCR run on the PCR reads, TCRdb lists one record per CDR3 protein. Of around 580,000 distinct CDR3 sequences listed, over 25% are singletons. The starting material was PBMCs, obtained before TCRalphabeta/CD19-depleted stem cell transplant. The receptor was derived from a boy in the first two years of life with Wiskott-Aldrich syndrome, due to receive a stem cell transplant. The V and J genes are TRBV5-1 and TRBJ2-7; 10 positions match TRBD1. In DNA form, the CDR3 reads TGCGCCAGCAGCTCGGGGACAGGGGCCGAGCAGTACTTC. It specifies CASSSGTGAEQYF.